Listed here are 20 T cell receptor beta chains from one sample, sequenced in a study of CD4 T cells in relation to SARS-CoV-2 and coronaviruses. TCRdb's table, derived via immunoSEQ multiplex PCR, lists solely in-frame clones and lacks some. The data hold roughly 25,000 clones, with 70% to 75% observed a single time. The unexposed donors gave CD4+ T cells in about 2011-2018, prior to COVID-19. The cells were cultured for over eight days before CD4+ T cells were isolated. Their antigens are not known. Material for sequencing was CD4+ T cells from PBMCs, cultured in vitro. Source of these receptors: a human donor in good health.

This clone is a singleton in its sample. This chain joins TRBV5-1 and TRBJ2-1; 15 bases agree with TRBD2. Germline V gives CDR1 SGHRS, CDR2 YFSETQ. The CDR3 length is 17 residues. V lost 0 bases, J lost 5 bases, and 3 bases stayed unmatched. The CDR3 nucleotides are TGCGCCAGCAGCTTGGGGGGGACTAGCGGGAGGAACAATGAGCAGTTCTTC. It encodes CASSLGGTSGRNNEQFF.

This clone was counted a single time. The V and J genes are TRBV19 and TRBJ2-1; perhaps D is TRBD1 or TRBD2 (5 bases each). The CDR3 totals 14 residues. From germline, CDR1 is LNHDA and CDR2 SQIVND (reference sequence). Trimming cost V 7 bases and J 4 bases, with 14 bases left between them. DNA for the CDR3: TGTGCCAGTAATCTCGGGGACGGGTACAATGAGCAGTTCTTC. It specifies CASNLGDGYNEQFF.

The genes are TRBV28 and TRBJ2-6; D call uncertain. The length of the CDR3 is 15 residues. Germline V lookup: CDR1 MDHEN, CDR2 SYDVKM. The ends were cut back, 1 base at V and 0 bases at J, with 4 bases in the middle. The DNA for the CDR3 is TGTGCCAGCAGTTTATCCAGCTCTGGGGCCAACGTCCTGACTTTC. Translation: CASSLSSSGANVLTF.

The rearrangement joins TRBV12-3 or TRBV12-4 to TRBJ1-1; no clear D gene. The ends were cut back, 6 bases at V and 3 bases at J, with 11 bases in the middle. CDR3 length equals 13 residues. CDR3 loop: CASRPYGYTEAFF. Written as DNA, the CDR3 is TGTGCCAGCAGACCCTACGGTTACACTGAAGCTTTCTTT.

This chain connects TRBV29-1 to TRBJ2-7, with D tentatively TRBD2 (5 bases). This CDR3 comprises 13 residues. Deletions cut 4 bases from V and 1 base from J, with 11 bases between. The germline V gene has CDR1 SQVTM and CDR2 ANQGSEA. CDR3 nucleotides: TGCAGCGTTGCGGGTGGGAGATCCTACGAGCAGTACTTC. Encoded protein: CSVAGGRSYEQYF.

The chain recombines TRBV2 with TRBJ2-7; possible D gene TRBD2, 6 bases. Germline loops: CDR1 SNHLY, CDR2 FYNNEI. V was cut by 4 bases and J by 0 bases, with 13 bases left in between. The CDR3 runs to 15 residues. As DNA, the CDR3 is TGTGCCAGCAGTGCAGGGTCTAGCGTCTCCTACGAGCAGTACTTC. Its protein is CASSAGSSVSYEQYF.

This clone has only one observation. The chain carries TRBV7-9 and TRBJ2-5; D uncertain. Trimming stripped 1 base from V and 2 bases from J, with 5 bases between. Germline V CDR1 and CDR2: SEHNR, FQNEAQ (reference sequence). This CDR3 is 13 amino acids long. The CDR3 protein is CASSLVQQETQYF. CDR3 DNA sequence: TGTGCCAGCAGCTTAGTCCAGCAAGAGACCCAGTACTTC. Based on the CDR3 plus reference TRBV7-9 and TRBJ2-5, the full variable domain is DTGVSQNPRHKITKRGQNVTFRCDPISEHNRLYWYRQTLGQGPEFLTYFQNEAQLEKSRLLSDRFSAERPKGSFSTLEIQRTEQGDSAMYLCASSLVQQETQYFGPGTRLLVL.

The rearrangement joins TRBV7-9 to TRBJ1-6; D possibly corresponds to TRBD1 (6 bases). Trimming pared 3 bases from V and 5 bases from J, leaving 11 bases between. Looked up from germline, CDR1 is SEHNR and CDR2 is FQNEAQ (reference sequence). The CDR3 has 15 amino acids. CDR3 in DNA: TGTGCCAGCAGCTTGACAGGAGGGGATAATTCACCCCTCCACTTT. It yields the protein CASSLTGGDNSPLHF.

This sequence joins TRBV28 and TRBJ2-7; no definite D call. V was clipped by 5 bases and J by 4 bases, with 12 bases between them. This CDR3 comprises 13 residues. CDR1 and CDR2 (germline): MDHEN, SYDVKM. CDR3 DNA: TGTGCCAGCAGTGAACCATCTCTGTACGAGCAGTACTTC. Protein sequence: CASSEPSLYEQYF. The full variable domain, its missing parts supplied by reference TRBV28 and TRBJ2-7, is DVKVTQSSRYLVKRTGEKVFLECVQDMDHENMFWYRQDPGLGLRLIYFSYDVKMKEKGDIPEGYSVSREKKERFSLILESASTNQTSMYLCASSEPSLYEQYFGPGTRLTVT.

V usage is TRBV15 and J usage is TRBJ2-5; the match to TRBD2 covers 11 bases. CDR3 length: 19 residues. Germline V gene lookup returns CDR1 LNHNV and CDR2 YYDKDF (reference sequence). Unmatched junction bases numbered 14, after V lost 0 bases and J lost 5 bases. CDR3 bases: TGTGCCACCAGCAGAGATCCGCTCTTTACTAGCGGGAGAGGGGAGACCCAGTACTTC. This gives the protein CATSRDPLFTSGRGETQYF. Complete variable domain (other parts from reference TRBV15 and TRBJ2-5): DAMVIQNPRYQVTQFGKPVTLSCSQTLNHNVMYWYQQKSSQAPKLLFHYYDKDFNNEADTPDNFQSRRPNTSFCFLDIRSPGLGDTAMYLCATSRDPLFTSGRGETQYFGPGTRLLVL.

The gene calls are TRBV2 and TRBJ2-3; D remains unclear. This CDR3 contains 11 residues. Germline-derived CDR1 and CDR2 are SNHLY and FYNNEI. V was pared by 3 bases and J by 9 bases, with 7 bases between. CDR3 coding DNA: TGTGCCAGCAGTGACTTCGAGACGCAGTATTTT. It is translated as CASSDFETQYF.

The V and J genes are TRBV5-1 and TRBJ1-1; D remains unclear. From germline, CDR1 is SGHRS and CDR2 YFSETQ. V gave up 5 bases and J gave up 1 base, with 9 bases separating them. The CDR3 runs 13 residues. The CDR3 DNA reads TGCGCCAGCAGTAAGGAGGAGAACACTGAAGCTTTCTTT. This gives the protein CASSKEENTEAFF.

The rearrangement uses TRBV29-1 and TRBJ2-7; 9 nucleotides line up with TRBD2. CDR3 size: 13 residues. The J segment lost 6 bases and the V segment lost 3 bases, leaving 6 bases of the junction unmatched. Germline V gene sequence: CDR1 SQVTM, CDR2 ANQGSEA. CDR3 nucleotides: TGCAGCGTTGACGCGGGAGGGCAGGCCGAGCAGTACTTC. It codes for CSVDAGGQAEQYF.

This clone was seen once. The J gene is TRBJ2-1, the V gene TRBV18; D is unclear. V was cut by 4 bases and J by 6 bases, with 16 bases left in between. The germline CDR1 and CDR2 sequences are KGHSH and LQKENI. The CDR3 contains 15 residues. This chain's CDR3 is CASSLVAGVSNEQFF. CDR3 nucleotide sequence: TGTGCCAGCTCACTCGTAGCCGGAGTTAGCAATGAGCAGTTCTTC.

DNA for the CDR3: TGCAGCGTTGAATCACAGGGGACGGCTGAAGCTTTCTTT. Amino acid sequence: CSVESQGTAEAFF. The chain combines TRBV29-1 with TRBJ1-1; TRBD1 matches 7 bases. The CDR3 is 13 residues long. Trimming at V came to 2 bases and at J to 6 bases, leaving 6 bases not matched to a gene. The V gene's germline CDR1 is SQVTM and CDR2 ANQGSEA.

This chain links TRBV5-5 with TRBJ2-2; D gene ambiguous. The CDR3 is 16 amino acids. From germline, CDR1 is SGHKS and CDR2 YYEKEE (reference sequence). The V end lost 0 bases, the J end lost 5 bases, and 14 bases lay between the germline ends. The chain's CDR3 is CASSLAVWVATGELFF. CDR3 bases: TGTGCCAGCAGCTTGGCTGTTTGGGTGGCGACCGGGGAGCTGTTTTTT.

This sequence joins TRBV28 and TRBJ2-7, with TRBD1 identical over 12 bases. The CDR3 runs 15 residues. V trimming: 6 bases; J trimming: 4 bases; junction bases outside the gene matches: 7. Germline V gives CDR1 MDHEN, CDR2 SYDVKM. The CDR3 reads CASRSAGQGAYEQYF. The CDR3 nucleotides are TGTGCCAGCAGATCGGCGGGACAGGGGGCATACGAGCAGTACTTC.

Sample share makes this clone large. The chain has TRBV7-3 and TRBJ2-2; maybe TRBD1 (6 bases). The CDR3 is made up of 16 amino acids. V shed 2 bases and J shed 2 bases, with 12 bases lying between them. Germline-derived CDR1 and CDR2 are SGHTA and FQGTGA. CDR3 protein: CASSLGGQSNTGELFF. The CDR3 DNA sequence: TGTGCCAGCAGCTTAGGAGGACAGTCAAACACCGGGGAGCTGTTTTTT.

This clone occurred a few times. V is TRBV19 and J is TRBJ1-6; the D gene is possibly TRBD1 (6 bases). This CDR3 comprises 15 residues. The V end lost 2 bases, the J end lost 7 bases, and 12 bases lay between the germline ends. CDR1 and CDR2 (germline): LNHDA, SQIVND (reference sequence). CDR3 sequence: CASSIHGGRNSPLHF. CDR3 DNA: TGTGCCAGTAGTATACACGGGGGGCGAAATTCACCCCTCCACTTT.

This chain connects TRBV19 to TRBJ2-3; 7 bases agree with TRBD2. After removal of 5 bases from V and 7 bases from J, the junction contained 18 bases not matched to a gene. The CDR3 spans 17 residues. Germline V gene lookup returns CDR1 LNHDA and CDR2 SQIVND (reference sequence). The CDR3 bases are TGTGCCAGTAGTGTAGGCTCGGGAGGAACGCGCGGAAATACGCAGTATTTT. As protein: CASSVGSGGTRGNTQYF.